The entry below gives a single TCR beta chain sequence along with its context. Its antigen is currently unknown. Then a second PCR, running roughly 7 to 11 cycles, was carried out with a sample-barcoded 5' primer and a J-beta primer mix. Each CDR3 protein gets one entry after TCRdb re-called the 5' RACE reads with MiXCR. The repertoire includes about 1.7 million distinct CDR3 sequences, 28% of them detected once, and 7.7% sits in the top ten. The sample originates from a study of blood T cells in healthy people across ages. Each individual donor underwent a draw of approximately 10 milliliters of peripheral blood. V was trimmed by 4 bases and J by 6 bases, leaving 7 bases between them. The CDR3 contains 12 residues. Findings and limits, study-wide: The long-lived group displayed more naive CD4+ cells, plus higher diversity, than the aged donors did. Naive and antigen-experienced cells could not be conclusively compared, given unsorted PBMCs. Estimates based on one million T cells were treated as lower bounds.

Sequences were obtained from blood. The clonotype originates from a woman aged 25 to 45 in good health. The J gene is TRBJ1-5, the V gene TRBV12-3 or TRBV12-4, with no clear D. CDR3 amino acids: CASSSNAQPQHF. CDR3 sequence (DNA): TGTGCCAGCAGTTCTAACGCTCAGCCCCAGCATTTT.